One sample yielded the 25 T cell receptor beta chains listed below, sequenced in a study of CD8+ T cells in alopecia areata. RNA was isolated and reverse transcribed to cDNA, the sequencing template. TCRdb's table, derived via immunoSEQ multiplex PCR, lists solely in-frame clones and lacks some. The repertoire consists of 45,000 to 70,000 clones, with about 96% occurring once and the leading ten covering roughly 24%. Material: CD8+ T cells sorted from blood, obtained at week 0. The receptors here all came from a human donor with alopecia areata.

This chain links TRBV7-2 with TRBJ2-5; TRBD1 matches at 11 bases. The CDR3 has 14 amino acids. Trimming cost V 5 bases and J 6 bases; bases outside gene matches: 5. The germline CDR1 and CDR2 sequences are SGHTA and FQGNSA. The DNA for the CDR3 is TGTGCCAGCAGCCCCGGGACAGGGGGTAAGACCCAGTACTTC. It specifies CASSPGTGGKTQYF.

This chain connects TRBV5-6 to TRBJ2-2; D unresolved. V lost 0 bases, J lost 1 base, and 7 bases lay in between. Germline values: CDR1 SGHDT, CDR2 YYEEEE. The CDR3 loop spans 15 amino acids. This chain's CDR3 is CASSLESVNTGELFF. The CDR3 DNA reads as TGTGCCAGCAGCTTGGAATCAGTGAACACCGGGGAGCTGTTTTTT.

The chain recombines TRBV12-5 with TRBJ2-2, with 7 bases lining up with TRBD2. V lost 5 bases, J lost 3 bases, and 6 bases stayed unmatched. CDR3 length: 15 residues. Germline assignment: CDR1 LGHNT and CDR2 FRNRAP. The CDR3 nucleotides are TGTGCTAGTGGTACCGGGACTACCCACACCGGGGAGCTGTTTTTT. Translation: CASGTGTTHTGELFF.

The CDR3 reads CATSGRGLAGGLYNEQFF. The CDR3 DNA follows: TGTGCCACCAGCGGTCGAGGACTAGCGGGGGGTCTCTACAATGAGCAGTTCTTC. This sequence joins TRBV15 and TRBJ2-1; TRBD2 matches 14 bases. The V segment lost 5 bases and the J segment 3 bases; nucleotides outside the gene matches: 9. Looked up from germline, CDR1 is LNHNV and CDR2 is YYDKDF (reference sequence). The CDR3 loop spans 18 amino acids.

The gene calls are TRBV29-1 and TRBJ1-2; the D is unclear. CDR3 length equals 12 residues. The V end lost 7 bases, the J end lost 3 bases, and 12 bases lay between the germline ends. Germline V gene sequence: CDR1 SQVTM, CDR2 ANQGSEA. For the CDR3, the DNA is TGCAGCGCCCCGGGTGTGGACTATGGCTACACCTTC. The encoded protein is CSAPGVDYGYTF.

The CDR3 loop is CASSHSSLDRNQPQHF. CDR3 sequence (DNA): TGCGCCAGCAGTCACTCCTCCCTGGACAGAAATCAGCCCCAGCATTTT. The chain links TRBV23-1 to TRBJ1-5; D may be TRBD1 (6 bases). TRBV23-1 is reported as an ORF; its role is uncertain. The CDR3 totals 16 residues. V gave up 3 bases and J gave up 4 bases, with 16 bases separating them.

The chain recombines TRBV19 with TRBJ1-2; 10 nucleotides align to TRBD1. Per the germline V gene, CDR1 is LNHDA and CDR2 is SQIVND (reference sequence). The CDR3 sequence is 14 residues long. The V and J ends lost 3 bases and 2 bases, in that order; junction bases with no gene match: 0. For the CDR3, the DNA is TGTGCCAGTAGTATGGGACAGGGGAACTATGGCTACACCTTC. Encoded protein: CASSMGQGNYGYTF.

The rearrangement uses TRBV5-1 and TRBJ1-1, with 7 bases lining up with TRBD1. Germline assignment: CDR1 SGHRS and CDR2 YFSETQ. The junction had 6 bases not matched to a gene; V was cut back by 4 bases and J by 0 bases. The CDR3 is 15 residues long. DNA of the CDR3: TGCGCCAGCAGCATGTCCGGGACAGTGAACACTGAAGCTTTCTTT. Its protein is CASSMSGTVNTEAFF. Complete variable domain (other parts from reference TRBV5-1 and TRBJ1-1): KAGVTQTPRYLIKTRGQQVTLSCSPISGHRSVSWYQQTPGQGLQFLFEYFSETQRNKGNFPGRFSGRQFSNSRSEMNVSTLELGDSALYLCASSMSGTVNTEAFFGQGTRLTVV.

The rearrangement links TRBV7-8 to TRBJ1-1; D might be TRBD1 (6 bases). The CDR3 runs 15 residues. Trimming removed 1 base at V and 2 bases at J, with 11 bases between. Per germline, CDR1 SGHVS and CDR2 FQNEAQ. CDR3 sequence: CASSLELDSNTEAFF. In DNA form, the CDR3 reads TGTGCCAGCAGCTTAGAATTGGACAGTAACACTGAAGCTTTCTTT. The full variable domain, rest sourced from reference TRBV7-8 and TRBJ1-1, is GAGVSQSPRYKVAKRGQDVALRCDPISGHVSLFWYQQALGQGPEFLTYFQNEAQLDKSGLPSDRFFAERPEGSVSTLKIQRTQQEDSAVYLCASSLELDSNTEAFFGQGTRLTVV.

V gene TRBV5-5 combines with J gene TRBJ2-2, with D tentatively TRBD2 (5 bases). Germline assignment: CDR1 SGHKS and CDR2 YYEKEE (reference sequence). The CDR3 is made up of 13 amino acids. V was trimmed by 1 base and J by 6 bases, leaving 7 bases between them. This CDR3 reads CASSLRGPGELFF. The CDR3 nucleotides read TGTGCCAGCAGCTTGAGAGGGCCCGGGGAGCTGTTTTTT.

The CDR3 DNA sequence: TGTGCCAGCAGCTTACTAGCGGGGGGGCGAAATGAGCAGTTCTTC. It specifies CASSLLAGGRNEQFF. The chain combines TRBV6-6 with TRBJ2-1, with 13 bases fitting TRBD2. Trimming at V came to 6 bases and at J to 7 bases, leaving 6 bases not matched to a gene. The length of the CDR3 is 15 residues. CDR1 and CDR2 from the germline V gene are MNHNY and SVGAGI (reference sequence).

The CDR3 protein is CASKKGQETQYF. The CDR3 region has the DNA TGTGCCAGTAAAAAGGGCCAAGAGACCCAGTACTTC. The chain couples TRBV19 to TRBJ2-5, with D unclear. The germline gives CDR1 LNHDA, CDR2 SQIVND (reference sequence). The V and J ends lost 7 bases and 1 base respectively, with 7 bases between them. The CDR3 covers 12 residues.

V is TRBV29-1 and J is TRBJ2-7, with 7 bases fitting TRBD1. J was trimmed by 1 base and V by 1 base; bases with no gene match: 7. The CDR3 runs 15 residues. In germline, CDR1 is SQVTM, CDR2 ANQGSEA. The CDR3 sequence is CSVEATDRSSYEQYF. The DNA of the CDR3 is TGCAGCGTTGAAGCCACGGACAGGTCTTCCTACGAGCAGTACTTC.

The chain couples TRBV25-1 to TRBJ1-6, with D possibly TRBD1 on 5 matching bases. CDR3 length: 15 amino acids. V dropped 5 bases and J dropped 2 bases, with 10 bases sitting between them. Germline CDR1 MGHDK, CDR2 SYGVNS. In DNA form, the CDR3 reads TGTGCCAGCAGTACAGGCAGAGCCTATAATTCACCCCTCCACTTT. Protein: CASSTGRAYNSPLHF.

The chain uses TRBV5-1 and TRBJ2-7; weak D call: TRBD2 (5 bases). The V end was cut by 3 bases, the J end by 4 bases, with 11 bases between. Looked up from germline, CDR1 is SGHRS and CDR2 is YFSETQ. The CDR3 is 13 amino acids. In nucleotides, the CDR3 is TGCGCCAGCAGCTGGACGACGGGGTACGAGCAGTACTTC. Translated, it gives CASSWTTGYEQYF.

The chain is built from TRBV27 and TRBJ2-7; D is unclear. CDR3 length: 13 amino acids. Germline V lookup: CDR1 MNHEY, CDR2 SMNVEV (reference sequence). Trimming removed 2 bases from V and 4 bases from J, with 9 bases in between. CDR3 sequence reads: CASSLQDGYEQYF. DNA of the CDR3: TGTGCCAGCAGTTTACAGGACGGTTACGAGCAGTACTTC.

V usage is TRBV6-4 and J usage is TRBJ2-3; 7 nucleotides align to TRBD2. The CDR3 is made up of 14 amino acids. The germline V gene encodes CDR1 MRHNA and CDR2 SNTAGT. Trimming at V came to 11 bases and at J to 1 base, leaving 9 bases not matched to a gene. In DNA form, the CDR3 reads TGTGCCGCCAGTCCCAGCGGGGGCACAGATACGCAGTATTTT. Its protein is CAASPSGGTDTQYF.

As to this clone: The junction departs from germline at one end; a sequencing error may be responsible. Other DNA sequences in this sample translate to the same CDR3. V and J are TRBV5-6 and TRBJ1-1, with unresolved D. The CDR3 length is 14 residues. The germline gives CDR1 SGHDT, CDR2 YYEEEE. The CDR3 region is CASSSRWENTEAFF. The CDR3 bases are TGTGCCAGCAGCTCACGGTGGGAGAACACTGAAGCCTTCTTT.

This rearrangement joins TRBV27 to TRBJ2-7, with D possibly being TRBD2 (7 bases). V was pared by 5 bases and J by 3 bases, with 11 bases between. The CDR3 contains 13 residues. Germline loops: CDR1 MNHEY, CDR2 SMNVEV (reference sequence). CDR3 bases: TGTGCCAGCAGTGAGGGGGGGAACTACGAGCAGTACTTC. It is translated as CASSEGGNYEQYF.

CDR3 nucleotides: TGTGCCAGCAGTTTAATTCCCGGCCCATACGCAGATACGCAGTATTTT. This sequence encodes CASSLIPGPYADTQYF. The rearrangement uses TRBV27 and TRBJ2-3, with D hard to call. Germline V gives CDR1 MNHEY, CDR2 SMNVEV (reference sequence). V lost 2 bases, J lost 4 bases, and 16 bases lay in between. The length of the CDR3 is 16 residues.

This chain links TRBV9 with TRBJ2-3; 12 bases line up with TRBD2. Germline V gene sequence: CDR1 SGDLS, CDR2 YYNGEE. Losses at the gene ends were 2 bases for V and 3 bases for J; bases not matched to a gene: 4. The CDR3 sequence is 16 residues long. CDR3 protein: CASSVGTSGSTDTQYF. CDR3 coding DNA: TGTGCCAGCAGCGTGGGGACTAGCGGGTCAACAGATACGCAGTATTTT.

The chain employs TRBV13 and TRBJ2-2; 10 bases map to TRBD2. Germline trimming cut 1 base from V and 6 bases from J; bases unmatched to any gene: 2. This CDR3 has 15 residues. Germline V gene lookup returns CDR1 PRHDT and CDR2 FYEKMQ (reference sequence). The DNA for the CDR3 is TGTGCCAGCAGCTTAGCTAGCGGGGGAGCCGGGGAGCTGTTTTTT. It specifies CASSLASGGAGELFF.

The chain couples TRBV15 to TRBJ1-2, with D maybe TRBD1 (5 bases). The CDR3 has 15 amino acids. V was clipped by 0 bases and J by 4 bases, with 12 bases between them. Germline CDR1 LNHNV, CDR2 YYDKDF (reference sequence). The CDR3 loop is CATSRDRGGGYGYTF. The CDR3 DNA reads as TGTGCCACCAGCAGAGATCGCGGGGGTGGCTATGGCTACACCTTC.

The DNA of the CDR3 is TGCGCCAGCAGCTTGGGACAGATGAACACTGAAGCTTTCTTT. Its protein is CASSLGQMNTEAFF. The chain couples TRBV4-1 to TRBJ1-1; 7 bases align to TRBD1. The ends lost 5 bases at V and 0 bases at J; junction bases unmatched: 3. Germline assignment: CDR1 MGHRA and CDR2 YSYEKL. The CDR3 sequence is 14 residues long.

The chain combines TRBV5-1 with TRBJ2-1, with 8 bases lining up with TRBD2. V trimming: 0 bases; J trimming: 7 bases; junction bases outside the gene matches: 6. Per the germline V gene, CDR1 is SGHRS and CDR2 is YFSETQ. The CDR3 runs to 15 residues. The CDR3 protein is CASSLELAEVNEQFF. CDR3 coding DNA: TGCGCCAGCAGCTTGGAACTAGCGGAGGTTAATGAGCAGTTCTTC.